One and the same sample provided the 20 T cell receptor beta chains below, sequenced in a study of blood T cell repertoires in COVID-19. TCRdb's table, derived via immunoSEQ multiplex PCR, lists solely in-frame clones and lacks some. This sample yields roughly 180,000 clones, of which 85% to 90% are seen a single time; approximately 8.9% belongs to the top ten. The specimen sequenced was peripheral blood. The receptors stem from a woman aged 60 to 75 with acute or convalescent COVID-19.

This clone appeared a single time. The chain combines TRBV4-1 with TRBJ1-4, with no clear D. The germline CDR1 and CDR2 sequences are MGHRA and YSYEKL. The CDR3 has 16 amino acids. V lost 5 bases and J lost 1, with 14 bases in between. DNA of the CDR3: TGCGCCAGCAGCACCGGGAATTCCTTAACTAATGAAAAACTGTTTTTT. It translates to CASSTGNSLTNEKLFF.

This chain uses TRBV5-1 with TRBJ2-2; D possibly corresponds to TRBD1 (5 bases). The CDR3 has 13 residues. Germline assignment: CDR1 SGHRS and CDR2 YFSETQ. The V and J ends lost 0 bases and 6 bases respectively, with 6 bases between them. The CDR3 here is CASSLEGPGELFF. As DNA, the CDR3 is TGCGCCAGCAGCTTGGAGGGGCCCGGGGAGCTGTTTTTT. The full variable domain, completed using reference TRBV5-1 and TRBJ2-2, is KAGVTQTPRYLIKTRGQQVTLSCSPISGHRSVSWYQQTPGQGLQFLFEYFSETQRNKGNFPGRFSGRQFSNSRSEMNVSTLELGDSALYLCASSLEGPGELFFGEGSRLTVL.

The chain couples TRBV27 to TRBJ1-2; 9 nucleotides match TRBD1. Losses at the gene ends were 3 bases for V and 7 bases for J; bases not matched to a gene: 9. Germline-derived CDR1 and CDR2 are MNHEY and SMNVEV (reference sequence). CDR3 length: 15 amino acids. The CDR3 loop is CASSFRTGTGFGYTF. The DNA of the CDR3 is TGTGCCAGCAGTTTTCGGACCGGGACAGGGTTTGGCTACACCTTC.

CDR3 residues: CASSEGPVNQPQHF. The CDR3 bases are TGTGCCAGCAGTGAAGGCCCAGTTAATCAGCCCCAGCATTTT. This sequence joins TRBV2 and TRBJ1-5; no reliable D call. CDR3 length: 14 residues. With 1 base removed from V and 4 bases from J, the gap between germline ends came to 8 bases. Germline V gene data show CDR1 as SNHLY and CDR2 as FYNNEI.

DNA of the CDR3: TGCAGCGTTTCCGGGACTGGGGGCTACAATGAGCAGTTCTTC. Its translation is CSVSGTGGYNEQFF. This chain joins TRBV29-1 and TRBJ2-1; TRBD2 might be the D (6 bases). Trimming left V 5 bases short and J 3 bases short, with 14 bases between. The germline V gene has CDR1 SQVTM and CDR2 ANQGSEA. This CDR3 has 14 amino acids.

This clone was seen only once. The chain combines TRBV5-4 with TRBJ2-3; D ambiguous. The germline gives CDR1 SGHNT, CDR2 YYREEE (reference sequence). V lost 4 bases to trimming and J lost 6 bases, with 12 bases between them. The CDR3 contains 13 residues. The DNA for the CDR3 is TGTGCCAGCAGCCCACTGATCGGGGATACGCAGTATTTT. Translation gives CASSPLIGDTQYF.

The chain joins TRBV6-5 to TRBJ1-2, with 7 nucleotides matching TRBD1. This CDR3 has 13 amino acids. V was clipped by 7 bases and J by 3 bases; unmatched bases: 5. Germline lookup yields CDR1 MNHEY and CDR2 SVGAGI. CDR3 residues: CASNSDRYYGYTF. The CDR3 DNA reads as TGTGCCAGCAACTCGGACAGGTACTATGGCTACACCTTC.

CDR3 sequence: CASSYRNTEAFF. The CDR3 nucleotides read TGTGCCAGCAGTTATAGGAACACTGAAGCTTTCTTT. The rearrangement uses TRBV28 and TRBJ1-1; D ambiguous. The CDR3 is made up of 12 amino acids. V lost 4 bases to trimming and J lost 1 base, with 4 bases between them. CDR1 MDHEN and CDR2 SYDVKM come from the germline V gene.

This CDR3 reads CASRSGIAGPDTQYF. CDR3 sequence (DNA): TGTGCCAGCCGGTCGGGTATAGCGGGACCAGATACGCAGTATTTT. The rearrangement joins TRBV2 to TRBJ2-3; 8 bases map to TRBD2. The CDR3 consists of 15 residues. The J segment lost 4 bases and the V segment lost 8 bases, leaving 11 bases of the junction unmatched. Germline V gives CDR1 SNHLY, CDR2 FYNNEI.

This chain uses TRBV9 with TRBJ2-2; D is unclear. The germline gives CDR1 SGDLS, CDR2 YYNGEE. CDR3 size: 14 residues. V lost 0 bases and J 4 bases, leaving 7 bases between the germline ends. The CDR3 sequence is CASSVATTTGELFF. The CDR3 DNA reads TGTGCCAGCAGCGTAGCTACTACCACCGGGGAGCTGTTTTTT.

V is TRBV5-6 and J is TRBJ1-5; TRBD1 aligns across 7 bases. Germline V gene sequence: CDR1 SGHDT, CDR2 YYEEEE. J was trimmed by 2 bases and V by 3 bases; bases with no gene match: 5. The CDR3 totals 15 residues. CDR3 in DNA: TGTGCCAGCAGCTCCCTCGACAGGGGCAATCAGCCCCAGCATTTT. Translated, it gives CASSSLDRGNQPQHF.

The rearrangement links TRBV7-3 to TRBJ1-6, with 10 bases matching TRBD1. After removal of 5 bases from V and 6 bases from J, the junction contained 10 bases not matched to a gene. The CDR3 is 17 amino acids. From germline, CDR1 is SGHTA and CDR2 FQGTGA. DNA of the CDR3: TGTGCCAGCAGCCTAGGAGGGACAGGGGTGGGTAATTCACCCCTCCACTTT. It is translated as CASSLGGTGVGNSPLHF.

The chain is built from TRBV9 and TRBJ2-3; 7 nucleotides match TRBD2. Germline values: CDR1 SGDLS, CDR2 YYNGEE. There are 16 residues in the CDR3. J was trimmed by 3 bases and V by 3 bases; bases with no gene match: 10. The CDR3 coding sequence is TGTGCCAGCAGCGGCAAGGGATCGCGGGAGACAGATACGCAGTATTTT. Residues: CASSGKGSRETDTQYF.

This clone was found once. The chain combines TRBV27 with TRBJ1-4; TRBD1 is a possible D gene (5 bases). Germline V gene data show CDR1 as MNHEY and CDR2 as SMNVEV (reference sequence). V lost 0 bases and J 8 bases, leaving 13 bases between the germline ends. This CDR3 comprises 15 residues. In nucleotides, the CDR3 is TGTGCCAGCAGTTTATCGACAGCAACGATGGAAAAACTGTTTTTT. Protein: CASSLSTATMEKLFF. Full variable domain (rest looked up from reference TRBV27 and TRBJ1-4): EAQVTQNPRYLITVTGKKLTVTCSQNMNHEYMSWYRQDPGLGLRQIYYSMNVEVTDKGDVPEGYKVSRKEKRNFPLILESPSPNQTSLYFCASSLSTATMEKLFFGSGTQLSVL.

This rearrangement joins TRBV5-1 to TRBJ2-5; TRBD2 matches 11 bases. With V trimmed by 0 bases and J by 1 base, 2 bases remained unmatched. This CDR3 comprises 16 residues. CDR1 SGHRS and CDR2 YFSETQ come from the germline V gene. The DNA for the CDR3 is TGCGCCAGCAGCTTGGCCGGGACTAGCGGCCAAGAGACCCAGTACTTC. This gives the protein CASSLAGTSGQETQYF.

This chain connects TRBV6-6 to TRBJ2-7; D is unresolved. Trimming pared 0 bases from V and 1 base from J, leaving 4 bases between. CDR1 and CDR2 from the germline V gene are MNHNY and SVGAGI (reference sequence). The CDR3 consists of 13 residues. CDR3 residues: CASSYSSSYEQYV. DNA of the CDR3: TGTGCCAGCAGTTACTCGAGTTCCTACGAGCAGTACGTC.

The chain joins TRBV27 to TRBJ1-1; 7 positions agree with TRBD1. CDR3 length equals 14 residues. J was trimmed by 5 bases and V by 6 bases; bases with no gene match: 9. Germline CDR1 MNHEY, CDR2 SMNVEV (reference sequence). The CDR3 nucleotides read TGTGCCAGCAGGAGCAGACAGGGTTTGACTGAAGCTTTCTTT. Its protein product is CASRSRQGLTEAFF.

The J gene is TRBJ1-6, the V gene TRBV30; no clear D gene. Trimming took 3 bases from V and 7 from J, leaving 10 bases between them. This CDR3 has 13 residues. From germline, CDR1 is GTSNPN and CDR2 SVGIG (reference sequence). CDR3 DNA: TGTGCCTGGAGGAGCGACCGCAATTCACCCCTCCACTTT. Encoded protein: CAWRSDRNSPLHF.

This chain joins TRBV6-5 and TRBJ1-2; D unresolved. Trimming removed 11 bases from V and 2 bases from J, with 12 bases in between. Per the germline V gene, CDR1 is MNHEY and CDR2 is SVGAGI. CDR3 length: 12 residues. CDR3 protein: CAASQMNYGYTF. The CDR3 DNA reads TGTGCCGCCTCCCAGATGAACTATGGCTACACCTTC.

The chain couples TRBV3-1 (or the pseudogene TRBV3-2) to TRBJ2-7; 8 bases line up with TRBD2. Germline CDR1 and CDR2: LGHDT and YNNKEL (reference sequence). Trimming cost V 1 base and J 0 bases; bases outside gene matches: 5. The CDR3 runs to 16 residues. The CDR3 DNA follows: TGTGCCAGCAGCCAAGGGCTAGCGGGCAACTCCTACGAGCAGTACTTC. Translation gives CASSQGLAGNSYEQYF.